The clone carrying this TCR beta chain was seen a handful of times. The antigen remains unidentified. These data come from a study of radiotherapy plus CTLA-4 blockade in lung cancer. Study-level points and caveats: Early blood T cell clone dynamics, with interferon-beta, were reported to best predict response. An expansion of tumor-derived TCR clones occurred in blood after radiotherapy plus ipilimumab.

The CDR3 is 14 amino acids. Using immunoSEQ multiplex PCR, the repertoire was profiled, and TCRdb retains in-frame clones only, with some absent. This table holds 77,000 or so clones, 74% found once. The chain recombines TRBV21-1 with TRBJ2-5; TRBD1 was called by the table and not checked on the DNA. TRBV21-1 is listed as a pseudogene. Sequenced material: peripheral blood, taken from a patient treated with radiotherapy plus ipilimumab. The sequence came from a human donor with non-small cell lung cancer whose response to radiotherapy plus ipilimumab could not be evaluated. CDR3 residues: CASSKVGADLTQYF. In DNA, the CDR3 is TGTGCCAGCAGCAAAGTGGGGGCAGACCTAACCCAGTACTTC.